A single sample gave rise to the 10 T cell receptor beta chains below, sequenced in a study of T cell repertoires in cytomegalovirus infection. In TCRdb, the reads were re-called with MiXCR into one record per CDR3 protein. This table holds fewer than 700,000 distinct CDR3 sequences, roughly 26% found once. Sequencing was done on a sample of CD8+ T cells from PBMCs. These TCRs come from a human donor in good health (CMV status not recorded). Some clones in this sample may be carry-over from other donors' samples.

There are many counts of this clonotype. This chain joins TRBV12-3 or TRBV12-4 and TRBJ2-5; TRBD2 is a possible D gene (5 bases). This CDR3 has 13 amino acids. The V gene lost 8 bases and the J gene lost 2 bases, with 12 bases spanning the gap. CDR3 loop: CASQKRLQETQYF. CDR3 DNA sequence: TGTGCCAGCCAGAAGCGGCTACAAGAGACCCAGTACTTC.

The rearrangement uses TRBV7-8 and TRBJ2-5, with 13 bases that match TRBD2. The CDR3 consists of 15 residues. J lost 2 bases, V lost 8 bases, and 5 bases had no gene match. In germline, CDR1 is SGHVS, CDR2 FQNEAQ. The CDR3, as DNA: TGTGCCAGCTGGGGACTAGCGGGGATACAAGAGACCCAGTACTTC. Translated: CASWGLAGIQETQYF.

There are many counts of this clonotype. The chain is built from TRBV7-9 and TRBJ2-5; D is uncertain. This CDR3 is built from 12 residues. Trimming took off 4 bases at V and 10 bases at J, with 13 bases between the two ends. Per germline, CDR1 SEHNR and CDR2 FQNEAQ (reference sequence). CDR3 sequence (DNA): TGTGCCAGCAGCTCCGATTATTTGGGCCAGTACTTC. This gives the protein CASSSDYLGQYF.

This clonotype has more than one count but fewer than ten. The chain is built from TRBV28 and TRBJ2-3; D is unclear. The germline V and J ends were trimmed by 3 bases and 2 bases, with 9 bases remaining between them. Germline loops: CDR1 MDHEN, CDR2 SYDVKM. This CDR3 is built from 14 residues. The CDR3 DNA is TGTGCCAGCAGTTTCGAGGCCCTCACAGATACGCAGTATTTT. It is translated as CASSFEALTDTQYF. Full variable domain (remainder filled in from reference TRBV28 and TRBJ2-3): DVKVTQSSRYLVKRTGEKVFLECVQDMDHENMFWYRQDPGLGLRLIYFSYDVKMKEKGDIPEGYSVSREKKERFSLILESASTNQTSMYLCASSFEALTDTQYFGPGTRLTVL.

The V and J genes are TRBV20-1 and TRBJ1-1, with D hard to call. Trimming stripped 3 bases from V and 3 bases from J, with 17 bases between. Germline CDR1 is DFQATT and CDR2 is SNEGSKA (reference sequence). The CDR3 is 15 residues long. The CDR3 region has the DNA TGCAGTGCTAGCGCCGGGGAAGGGTGGGACACTGAAGCTTTCTTT. Protein sequence: CSASAGEGWDTEAFF.

This clonotype has just a few counts. The J gene is TRBJ2-1, the V gene TRBV5-1; D might be TRBD2 (6 bases). CDR3 size: 14 residues. CDR1 SGHRS and CDR2 YFSETQ come from the germline V gene. Trimming left V 0 bases short and J 5 bases short, with 9 bases between. The CDR3 sequence is CASSLEWGDNEQFF. CDR3 coding DNA: TGCGCCAGCAGCTTGGAGTGGGGGGACAATGAGCAGTTCTTC.

The rearrangement joins TRBV6-2 or TRBV6-3 to TRBJ1-1; a weak D match, TRBD1 (6 bases). Germline CDR1 and CDR2: MNHEY and SVGEGT. The CDR3 is made up of 17 amino acids. Trimming pared 0 bases from V and 5 bases from J, leaving 19 bases between. CDR3 residues: CASSYSVQLGGGTEAFF. The CDR3 coding sequence is TGTGCCAGCAGTTACTCGGTACAACTGGGGGGCGGAACTGAAGCTTTCTTT.

This clonotype was seen many times. The chain links TRBV7-9 to TRBJ2-7; TRBD1 matches at 7 bases. CDR3 length: 17 residues. The germline gives CDR1 SEHNR, CDR2 FQNEAQ (reference sequence). V dropped 0 bases and J dropped 3; count of bases not matched to a gene: 11. CDR3 sequence: CASSLAAVGTAIYEQYV. The DNA of the CDR3 is TGTGCCAGCAGCTTAGCCGCAGTAGGGACAGCGATCTACGAGCAGTACGTC.

The sample holds a few counts of this clonotype. This CDR3 reads CASSRGQSGGDTLHF. As DNA, the CDR3 is TGCGCCAGCAGCCGGGGACAGTCGGGAGGAGACACCCTCCACTTT. The chain is built from TRBV4-1 and TRBJ1-6; 7 nucleotides agree with TRBD1. This CDR3 region has 15 residues. Germline-derived CDR1 and CDR2 are MGHRA and YSYEKL. J gave up 14 bases and V 4 bases, and 14 bases lay outside the gene matches.

This clonotype was observed once. The gene calls are TRBV20-1 and TRBJ2-3; maybe TRBD1 (5 bases). The germline V and J ends were trimmed by 6 bases and 2 bases, with 18 bases remaining between them. CDR1 DFQATT and CDR2 SNEGSKA come from the germline V gene (reference sequence). This CDR3 has 15 amino acids. CDR3 DNA: TGCAGTGCAGGAGATACCGACAGTTCCACAGATACGCAGTATTTT. Amino acid sequence: CSAGDTDSSTDTQYF.